This TCR beta chain was observed in a study of blood T cell repertoires in COVID-19. Overall study context: Acute-phase and convalescent COVID-19 samples originated in the United States, Italy and Spain. PBMCs, B-cell-depleted T cells, or T cells provided the cDNA or gDNA that made up the material.

Per the authors' pipeline: Amplification from reference gene primers served as the basis for estimated nucleated cell counts. Sequencing was performed with immunoSEQ multiplex PCR; in TCRdb, only in-frame clones are kept and a portion is missing. V, J and clone size derive from that table, while D and trimming were established from the DNA sequence. The repertoire consists of about 130,000 clones, with approximately 81% occurring once and the leading ten covering around 13%. Germline CDR1 reads SGHRS; CDR2 reads YFSETQ. This CDR3 comprises 14 residues. V was shortened by 4 bases and J by 2 bases, with 12 bases between the two germline ends.

The V and J genes are TRBV5-1 and TRBJ2-5; D is possibly TRBD2 (6 bases). Sequencing was performed on peripheral blood. The receptor was isolated from a woman aged 25 to 45 who had recovered from COVID-19. The CDR3 nucleotides are TGCGCCAGCAGCCTACGGACTATGCAAGAGACCCAGTACTTC. Its translation: CASSLRTMQETQYF.